The clone carrying this T cell receptor beta chain was observed a single time. This entry belongs to a study of control samples from healthy donors and cancer patients. Assay: immunoSEQ multiplex PCR; the TCRdb copy retains only in-frame clones and omits some. In the table there are some 120,000 clones, more than 70% of which are singletons. This sequence was found in a man aged 45 to 65 in good health. Source material: blood.

The CDR3 nucleotides are TGTGCCAGCAGCTCGGATCTAGCGGATTACACCGGGGAGCTGTTTTTT. Residues: CASSSDLADYTGELFF. The chain combines TRBV5-5 with TRBJ2-2; the match to TRBD2 covers 7 bases. Losses at the gene ends were 3 bases for V and 3 bases for J; bases not matched to a gene: 8. The length of the CDR3 is 16 residues. Germline V CDR1 and CDR2: SGHKS, YYEKEE (reference sequence).